Shown below are 18 T cell receptor beta chains from a single sample sequenced in a study of T-cell memory formation after mild COVID-19. TCRdb passed the 5' RACE reads through MiXCR, listing each CDR3 protein once. Among fewer than 110,000 distinct CDR3 sequences listed, approximately 14% were seen once. The sample comprised PBMCs or a T cell subset sorted from them (not recorded which). The source of these receptors is a man between 18 and 29 years old who had mild COVID-19 (a few samples of this study predate the infection). Cell type and time point are not known.

V and J are TRBV4-1 and TRBJ2-7; 9 bases line up with TRBD2. The CDR3 spans 15 residues. V gave up 4 bases and J gave up 3 bases; unmatched junction bases: 7. Germline V CDR1 and CDR2: MGHRA, YSYEKL. CDR3 nucleotide sequence: TGCGCCAGCAGCCCCACCGGACTAGCGAACTACGAGCAGTACTTC. It is translated as CASSPTGLANYEQYF.

The rearrangement joins TRBV12-3 or TRBV12-4 to TRBJ2-2, with D unclear. The CDR3 is 13 amino acids. V shed 7 bases and J shed 1 base, with 7 bases lying between them. In nucleotides, the CDR3 is TGTGCCAGCAACAGAGAGAACACCGGGGAGCTGTTTTTT. Its translation is CASNRENTGELFF.

The chain combines TRBV5-4 with TRBJ2-2; 8 bases line up with TRBD2. The CDR3 runs 14 residues. V lost 0 bases, J lost 6 bases, and 1 base stayed unmatched. Per the germline V gene, CDR1 is SGHNT and CDR2 is YYREEE (reference sequence). Written as DNA, the CDR3 is TGTGCCAGCAGCTTGGGAGCGGGGGCCGGGGAGCTGTTTTTT. It translates to CASSLGAGAGELFF.

This sequence joins TRBV7-9 and TRBJ2-2; tentative D call: TRBD2 (5 bases). Germline V gene data show CDR1 as SEHNR and CDR2 as FQNEAQ (reference sequence). The CDR3 has 16 residues. The ends were cut back, 1 base at V and 7 bases at J, with 16 bases in the middle. CDR3 DNA: TGTGCCAGCAGCTTAGATACGGGATGGTCGGACGGGGAGCTGTTTTTT. This translates into CASSLDTGWSDGELFF.

This clonotype was observed many times. DNA for the CDR3: TGTGCCAGCAGCCCTGATGACGGGAGATCCTACAATGAGCAGTTCTTC. It yields the protein CASSPDDGRSYNEQFF. The V and J genes are TRBV7-9 and TRBJ2-1; D may be TRBD2 (6 bases). V was cut by 5 bases and J by 1 base, with 15 bases left in between. The CDR3 is 16 residues long. The V gene's germline CDR1 is SEHNR and CDR2 FQNEAQ (reference sequence).

This clonotype appeared many times. The chain couples TRBV4-1 to TRBJ2-7; D may be TRBD1 or TRBD2 (5 bases each). The CDR3 is 13 residues long. Germline V CDR1 and CDR2: MGHRA, YSYEKL. V was shortened by 4 bases and J by 3 bases, with 10 bases between the two germline ends. The CDR3 loop is CASSPGPIYEQYF. CDR3 sequence (DNA): TGCGCCAGCAGCCCGGGACCGATCTACGAGCAGTACTTC.

This clonotype has just a few counts. The V call is TRBV5-1, the J call TRBJ1-2; maybe TRBD1 (6 bases). The CDR3 has 15 amino acids. The germline gives CDR1 SGHRS, CDR2 YFSETQ. Between the trimmed V and J ends, which lost 3 bases and 0 bases, there was a span of 12 bases. CDR3 loop: CASSSWTETNYGYTF. In nucleotides, the CDR3 is TGCGCCAGCAGCTCATGGACAGAAACTAACTATGGCTACACCTTC.

This clonotype was seen more than once but under ten times. The genes are TRBV28 and TRBJ2-2, with D possibly called TRBD1 or TRBD2 (6 bases each). The CDR3 length is 16 residues. The V gene's germline CDR1 is MDHEN and CDR2 SYDVKM. The ends were cut back, 3 bases at V and 1 base at J, with 12 bases in the middle. Here the CDR3 reads CASSFGGRVNTGELFF. CDR3 DNA sequence: TGTGCCAGCAGTTTCGGGGGCCGGGTGAACACCGGGGAGCTGTTTTTT.

This clonotype was counted between two and nine times. V usage is TRBV12-3 or TRBV12-4 and J usage is TRBJ1-2, with D tentatively TRBD1 (6 bases). V lost 3 bases, J lost 6 bases, and 14 bases lay in between. The CDR3 has 14 residues. The CDR3 DNA reads TGTGCCAGCAGTTTCTCCCGGACAGAGGATGGCTACACCTTC. Translation gives CASSFSRTEDGYTF.

This chain uses TRBV27 with TRBJ1-1; D remains ambiguous. Germline CDR1 is MNHEY and CDR2 is SMNVEV (reference sequence). The CDR3 covers 13 residues. Trimming took off 2 bases at V and 0 bases at J, with 4 bases between the two ends. Here the CDR3 reads CASSLVMNTEAFF. Written as DNA, the CDR3 is TGTGCCAGCAGTTTAGTAATGAACACTGAAGCTTTCTTT.

J is TRBJ2-6 and V is TRBV10-3; D remains unclear. Germline assignment: CDR1 ENHRY and CDR2 SYGVKD. Trimming removed 4 bases from V and 0 bases from J, with 10 bases in between. The CDR3 totals 16 residues. The CDR3 sequence is CAISATDGSGANVLTF. CDR3 bases: TGTGCCATCAGTGCGACCGACGGCTCTGGGGCCAACGTCCTGACTTTC.

V and J are TRBV20-1 and TRBJ2-1, with 8 bases identical to TRBD1. The CDR3 sequence is 15 residues long. The trim removed 1 base at V and 9 bases at J, leaving 11 bases unmatched. Germline values: CDR1 DFQATT, CDR2 SNEGSKA (reference sequence). The CDR3 reads CSARGGTGPRGEQFF. The CDR3 DNA reads TGCAGTGCTAGAGGGGGGACAGGACCTAGGGGTGAGCAGTTCTTC.

Only a few counts were recorded for this clonotype. The chain combines TRBV6-6 with TRBJ1-2, with 12 bases aligning to TRBD1. Trimming removed 8 bases from V and 8 bases from J; junction bases left unmatched: 12. CDR1 MNHNY and CDR2 SVGAGI come from the germline V gene (reference sequence). This CDR3 has 15 amino acids. DNA for the CDR3: TGTGCCAGCGGGTCCCGGGACAGGGGGCCAGGGGGCTACACCTTC. Amino acids: CASGSRDRGPGGYTF.

This clonotype has at least ten counts. The gene calls are TRBV4-1 and TRBJ2-7; D ambiguous. The CDR3 covers 12 residues. V lost 0 bases and J lost 3, with 3 bases in between. CDR1 MGHRA and CDR2 YSYEKL come from the germline V gene. The CDR3 region is CASSQDYYEQYF. The CDR3 bases are TGCGCCAGCAGCCAAGACTACTACGAGCAGTACTTC.

V usage is TRBV6-6 and J usage is TRBJ2-7, with TRBD1 identical over 7 bases. Germline V gene data show CDR1 as MNHNY and CDR2 as SVGAGI (reference sequence). The CDR3 totals 14 residues. V was pared by 7 bases and J by 0 bases, with 6 bases of the junction left unmatched. CDR3 protein: CASTGTESSYEQYV. The CDR3 DNA is TGTGCCAGCACGGGGACAGAAAGCTCCTACGAGCAGTACGTC.

This clonotype was detected a few times. J is TRBJ1-4 and V is TRBV7-9, with 10 bases aligning to TRBD1. This CDR3 contains 14 residues. Per the germline V gene, CDR1 is SEHNR and CDR2 is FQNEAQ (reference sequence). The V and J ends lost 5 bases and 5 bases, in that order; junction bases with no gene match: 2. CDR3 nucleotide sequence: TGTGCCAGCAGCGACAGGGGGCGGAATGAAAAACTGTTTTTT. This codes for CASSDRGRNEKLFF.

CDR3 protein: CASTSGTAGLYGNTEAFF. CDR3 nucleotide sequence: TGTGCCAGCACCTCGGGGACAGCCGGTTTGTACGGGAACACTGAAGCTTTCTTT. This rearrangement joins TRBV7-2 to TRBJ1-1; 7 nucleotides match TRBD1. V lost 7 bases, J lost 1 base, and 18 bases stayed unmatched. Germline CDR1 is SGHTA and CDR2 is FQGNSA. CDR3 length equals 18 residues.

The V gene is TRBV12-3 or TRBV12-4, the J gene TRBJ1-5, with D unresolved. This CDR3 is 14 amino acids long. Trimming took off 3 bases at V and 6 bases at J, with 12 bases between the two ends. CDR3 sequence reads: CASSLALGSQPQHF. The CDR3 bases are TGTGCCAGCAGTTTGGCCTTGGGGTCTCAGCCCCAGCATTTT.